This TCR beta chain comes out of a study of blood T cell repertoires in COVID-19 (dated by TCRdb to the early 2020s). Context from the whole study: Samples covering the acute and convalescent phases of COVID-19 were provided by collaborators in the United States, Italy and Spain. The prospective study material was composed of cDNA or gDNA derived from T cells, B-cell-depleted T cells, or PBMCs. The dataset comprised deeply sampled blood TCRbeta repertoires from subjects exposed to, actively infected with, or recovered from COVID-19. A freely available public database, intended as a resource for researchers studying the immune response to SARS-CoV-2, is where the repertoires were released. Samples came from the ongoing ImmuneRACE study (first 160 participants) plus 1,254 subjects from 6 global collaborators. A de-identified subject ID, COVID-19 status, age in years and sex were almost always included in the sample metadata. Where HLA class I and class II types were available, the types were taken from metadata supplied by the sample provider, not from assay-based typing. Overall study outcomes, separate from this receptor: Clinical and demographic metadata were provided uncurated, with the amount varying by source and participant.

One collaborating source in Seattle enrolled patients while the patients were actively infected and followed the patients over time throughout the course of disease. The collaborating institutions used their own protocols to collect whole blood in K2EDTA tubes. For TCRbeta analysis, collaborator samples were shipped as frozen whole blood, as isolated PBMCs, or as DNA extracted from either sample type. The immunoSEQ Assay, a bias-controlled multiplex PCR, was used to amplify TCRbeta CDR3 regions from genomic DNA. The authors' analysis ran thus. Within the assay, amplification of reference gene primers was used to estimate how many nucleated cells each sample contained. Sequence reads were collapsed and filtered to measure the absolute abundance of every unique TCRbeta CDR3 rearrangement. Productive Simpson clonality was computed per sample as the square root of Simpson's diversity index over productive rearrangements. Entries here come from immuneACCESS through TCRdb and include only in-frame sequences with V and J called. Some clones fail to appear in such tables; in the studies checked, an unresolved V gene covers under half of the shortfall, and the cause of the remainder is unknown. V and J calls plus clone size are reproduced from that table; the DNA served to infer D and trimming. The sample table records 200,000 to 300,000 clones; about 87% of these occur just once. Around 6.5% of the sample is in the top ten clones.

V is clipped by 0 bases and J by 7 bases, and the sequence between their germline boundaries is 15 bases long. Taken from the germline V gene, the CDR1 and CDR2 loops are SGHTA and FQGNSA. From cysteine to phenylalanine, the CDR3 is 15 amino acids long. Only the CDR3 portion is preserved as DNA: 45 bases, with reading frame beginning at the first base. Concerning this clone: Its cognate antigen has yet to be identified. The sample holds no much larger clone one base away, and base qualities are not on file.

The chain is assembled from TRBV7-2 and TRBJ1-1; possibly the D gene is TRBD1, per 6 matching bases. The sequence was obtained from a woman under 40 with COVID-19, enrolled during active disease. The specimen sequenced was peripheral blood. The sequenced DNA is TGTGCCAGCAGCTTAGCGTCGCAGGGGCAGAGTGAAGCTTTCTTT. The resulting protein is CASSLASQGQSEAFF.